One and the same sample provided the 4 T cell receptor beta chains below, sequenced in a study of OX40 agonist ivuxolimab in advanced cancers. Only in-frame clones appear in the TCRdb table, and some are missing; sequencing was by immunoSEQ multiplex PCR. The table records more than 45,000 clones, 75% to 85% of them present only once. The sample consisted of CD4+ or CD8+ T cells sorted from blood, taken in a trial of the OX40 agonist ivuxolimab. The source is an adult with an advanced solid tumor such as melanoma, head and neck, liver or kidney cancer.

The CDR3 sequence: CASRLQETQYF. CDR3 nucleotides: TGCGCCAGCAGGCTTCAAGAGACCCAGTACTTC. The chain has TRBV5-1 and TRBJ2-5; no reliable D call. This CDR3 is built from 11 residues. CDR1 is SGHRS and CDR2 is YFSETQ in the germline V gene. The V end lost 5 bases, the J end lost 2 bases, and 4 bases lay between the germline ends.

The rearrangement links TRBV5-5 to TRBJ2-5; TRBD2 agrees at 8 bases. Germline V CDR1 and CDR2: SGHKS, YYEKEE (reference sequence). The CDR3 is 14 residues long. Unmatched junction bases numbered 4, after V lost 4 bases and J lost 2 bases. The CDR3 sequence: CASSIPSGQETQYF. CDR3 DNA sequence: TGTGCCAGCAGCATCCCTAGCGGGCAAGAGACCCAGTACTTC.

V usage is TRBV18 and J usage is TRBJ1-4, with unresolved D. With 3 bases removed from V and 7 bases from J, the gap between germline ends came to 15 bases. This CDR3 has 15 amino acids. Germline V gene sequence: CDR1 KGHSH, CDR2 LQKENI. The CDR3, as DNA: TGTGCCAGCTCACCCGTCCCAGGTTCGACTGAAAAACTGTTTTTT. It encodes CASSPVPGSTEKLFF.

The chain uses TRBV19 and TRBJ2-5, with 8 bases fitting TRBD2. V lost 3 bases to trimming and J lost 5 bases; unmatched junction nucleotides: 5. Per germline, CDR1 LNHDA and CDR2 SQIVND (reference sequence). The CDR3 covers 14 residues. This CDR3 reads CASSISGVGETQYF. The CDR3 DNA reads TGTGCCAGTAGTATTAGCGGGGTCGGGGAGACCCAGTACTTC.